The 15 T cell receptor beta chains given below trace back to one sample, sequenced in a study of shared clonotypes between healthy human individuals. Assay: immunoSEQ multiplex PCR; the TCRdb copy retains only in-frame clones and omits some. The top ten clones hold 13% of a sample with around 500,000 clones, 70% to 80% of them seen once. The specimen was PBMCs. The receptors shown here come from a middle-aged woman in good health. Some clones in this sample may be carry-over from other donors' samples.

The rearrangement links TRBV10-3 to TRBJ1-6, with TRBD1 identical over 7 bases. Germline CDR1 ENHRY, CDR2 SYGVKD. CDR3 length equals 15 residues. Trimming at V came to 0 bases and at J to 7 bases, leaving 3 bases not matched to a gene. The CDR3 DNA follows: TGTGCCATCAGTGAGTCGGGACAGAGAAATTCACCCCTCCACTTT. Translated: CAISESGQRNSPLHF.

J is TRBJ1-5 and V is TRBV28, with D maybe TRBD1 (5 bases). Trimming pared 5 bases from V and 7 bases from J, leaving 18 bases between. The CDR3 runs 15 residues. CDR1 MDHEN and CDR2 SYDVKM come from the germline V gene. The CDR3 region has the DNA TGTGCCAGCAGTGTAACCGGGACGACTTACCAGCCCCAGCATTTT. It codes for CASSVTGTTYQPQHF.

The chain couples TRBV29-1 to TRBJ2-1, with TRBD2 matching 9 bases. This CDR3 has 12 amino acids. Germline V CDR1 and CDR2: SQVTM, ANQGSEA. V shed 7 bases and J 9 bases; nucleotides not matched to a gene: 7. This chain's CDR3 is CSEGSGSTEQFF. DNA of the CDR3: TGCAGCGAGGGTAGCGGGAGTACTGAGCAGTTCTTC.

The chain joins TRBV6-1 to TRBJ1-4, with 9 bases identical to TRBD1. After removal of 5 bases from V and 12 bases from J, the junction contained 1 base not matched to a gene. Germline loops: CDR1 MNHNS, CDR2 SASEGT. The CDR3 length is 11 residues. The CDR3 region is CASSTGGELFF. CDR3 in DNA: TGTGCCAGCAGTACAGGGGGCGAACTGTTTTTT.

This clone was recorded many times. The J gene is TRBJ1-2, the V gene TRBV30; the D is unclear. Between the trimmed V and J ends, which lost 5 bases and 3 bases, there was a span of 7 bases. The CDR3 length is 11 residues. In germline, CDR1 is GTSNPN, CDR2 SVGIG (reference sequence). CDR3 nucleotide sequence: TGTGCCTGGGGAAGTGACTATGGCTACACCTTC. Translating gives CAWGSDYGYTF.

Of note for this clone: It may be a read error: a sequence one base away is much more abundant. It is likely a read error, because the conserved phenylalanine at the end of the CDR3 is missing. The chain couples TRBV11-2 to TRBJ1-1; weak D call: TRBD1 (6 bases). The V gene's germline CDR1 is SGHAT and CDR2 FQNNGV. CDR3 size: 12 residues. V was shortened by 1 base and J by 11 bases, with 11 bases between the two germline ends. This CDR3 is CASSLALGAAFL. The CDR3 DNA is TGTGCCAGCAGCTTAGCGCTGGGGGCGGCTTTCCTT.

This clone was picked up a small number of times. The V and J genes are TRBV30 and TRBJ1-5; no reliable D call. V was trimmed by 0 bases and J by 7 bases, leaving 10 bases between them. CDR1 is GTSNPN, CDR2 SVGIG, per germline (reference sequence). This CDR3 is 13 amino acids long. The CDR3 is CAWSVDGNQPQHF. DNA of the CDR3: TGTGCCTGGAGTGTAGATGGGAACCAGCCCCAGCATTTT.

This clone was counted between two and nine times. The chain uses TRBV4-1 and TRBJ1-1; 7 bases are shared with TRBD1. With V trimmed by 5 bases and J by 1 base, 16 bases remained unmatched. From germline, CDR1 is MGHRA and CDR2 YSYEKL. The CDR3 is made up of 18 amino acids. The CDR3 sequence: CASSWRIGGEMGNTEAFF. CDR3 sequence (DNA): TGCGCCAGCAGCTGGAGGATAGGGGGCGAGATGGGGAACACTGAAGCTTTCTTT.

There are a few counts of this clone. The V gene is TRBV9, the J gene TRBJ2-1; a weak D match, TRBD2 (5 bases). CDR1 is SGDLS and CDR2 is YYNGEE in the germline V gene. V shed 6 bases and J shed 9 bases, with 22 bases lying between them. The CDR3 length is 15 residues. This CDR3 is CASTGGLMTRGEQFF. The CDR3 nucleotides are TGTGCCAGCACTGGCGGCCTGATGACCCGGGGTGAGCAGTTCTTC. The entire variable domain, with the rest obtained from reference TRBV9 and TRBJ2-1, is as follows: DSGVTQTPKHLITATGQRVTLRCSPRSGDLSVYWYQQSLDQGLQFLIQYYNGEERAKGNILERFSAQQFPDLHSELNLSSLELGDSALYFCASTGGLMTRGEQFFGPGTRLTVL.

CDR3 sequence: CASSLEGRTSTQYF. The CDR3 DNA follows: TGTGCCAGCAGCTTAGAGGGGCGGACTAGCACGCAGTATTTT. V gene TRBV7-2 combines with J gene TRBJ2-3; 8 nucleotides agree with TRBD2. The CDR3 is 14 residues long. V lost 1 base to trimming and J lost 9 bases; unmatched junction nucleotides: 6. Per the germline V gene, CDR1 is SGHTA and CDR2 is FQGNSA.

As regards this clone: Other nucleotide sequences from this sample produce the same CDR3. V is TRBV2 and J is TRBJ2-1; D remains ambiguous. V gave up 1 base and J gave up 4 bases, with 5 bases separating them. Germline V CDR1 and CDR2: SNHLY, FYNNEI. The CDR3 runs 13 residues. The CDR3 sequence: CASSEEAYNEQFF. DNA of the CDR3: TGTGCCAGCAGTGAAGAGGCTTACAATGAGCAGTTCTTC.

This clone appeared many times. V is TRBV4-1 and J is TRBJ2-2, with D maybe TRBD2 (5 bases). This CDR3 has 20 residues. V lost 0 bases to trimming and J lost 0 bases, with 20 bases between them. CDR1 MGHRA and CDR2 YSYEKL come from the germline V gene. CDR3 coding DNA: TGCGCCAGCAGCCAAGATCCCACGGGATACGGAGGCCCGAACACCGGGGAGCTGTTTTTT. Translating gives CASSQDPTGYGGPNTGELFF.

V usage is TRBV4-1 and J usage is TRBJ2-1; 8 positions match TRBD2. V trimming: 5 bases; J trimming: 5 bases; junction bases outside the gene matches: 11. Germline V gene data show CDR1 as MGHRA and CDR2 as YSYEKL. This CDR3 region has 16 residues. CDR3 amino acids: CASSTRGLAGHNEQFF. In nucleotides, the CDR3 is TGCGCCAGCAGCACCCGGGGGCTAGCGGGTCACAATGAGCAGTTCTTC.

The V gene is TRBV28, the J gene TRBJ2-7; 10 nucleotides line up with TRBD2. The CDR3 runs 15 residues. The germline V gene encodes CDR1 MDHEN and CDR2 SYDVKM. The trim removed 4 bases at V and 1 base at J, leaving 4 bases unmatched. The CDR3 coding sequence is TGTGCCAGCAGTTCTAGCGGGAGAGGGTCCTACGAGCAGTACTTC. This encodes CASSSSGRGSYEQYF.

The gene calls are TRBV20-1 and TRBJ2-5; 7 bases are shared with TRBD2. V dropped 8 bases and J dropped 1; count of bases not matched to a gene: 1. From germline, CDR1 is DFQATT and CDR2 SNEGSKA (reference sequence). The CDR3 spans 11 residues. Here the CDR3 reads CSRTSQETQYF. CDR3 nucleotide sequence: TGCAGTCGGACTAGCCAAGAGACCCAGTACTTC.